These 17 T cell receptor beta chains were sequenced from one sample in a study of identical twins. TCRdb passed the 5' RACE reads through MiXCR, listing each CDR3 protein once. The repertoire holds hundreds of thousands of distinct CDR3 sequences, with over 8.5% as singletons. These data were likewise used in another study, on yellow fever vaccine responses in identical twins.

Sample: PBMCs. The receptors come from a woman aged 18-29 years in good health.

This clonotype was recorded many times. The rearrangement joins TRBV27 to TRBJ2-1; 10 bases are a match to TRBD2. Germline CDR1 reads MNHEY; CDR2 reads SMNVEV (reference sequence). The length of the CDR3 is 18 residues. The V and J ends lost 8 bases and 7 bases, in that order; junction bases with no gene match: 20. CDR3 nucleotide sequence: TGTGCCAGCCGCTCTATTGTGATAGCGGGGGGCCCGGGGAATGAGCAGTTCTTC. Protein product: CASRSIVIAGGPGNEQFF.

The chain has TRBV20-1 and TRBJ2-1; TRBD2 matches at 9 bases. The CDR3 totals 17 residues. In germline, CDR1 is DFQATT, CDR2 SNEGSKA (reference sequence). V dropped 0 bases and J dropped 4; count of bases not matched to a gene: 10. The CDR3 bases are TGCAGTGCTAGAGATCTCGGCGGGAGGGCTACGTACAATGAGCAGTTCTTC. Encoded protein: CSARDLGGRATYNEQFF.

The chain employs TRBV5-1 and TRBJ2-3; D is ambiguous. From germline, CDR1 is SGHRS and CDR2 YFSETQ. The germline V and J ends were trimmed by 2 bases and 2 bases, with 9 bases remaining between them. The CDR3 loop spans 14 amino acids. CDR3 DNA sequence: TGCGCCAGCAGCTTAAGGACCGACACAGATACGCAGTATTTT. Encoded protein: CASSLRTDTDTQYF.

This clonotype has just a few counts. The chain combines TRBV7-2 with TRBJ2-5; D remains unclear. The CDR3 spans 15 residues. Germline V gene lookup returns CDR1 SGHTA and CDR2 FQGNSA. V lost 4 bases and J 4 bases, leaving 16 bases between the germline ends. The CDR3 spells CASSYHAPGSETQYF. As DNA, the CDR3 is TGTGCCAGCAGCTACCACGCCCCCGGTTCAGAGACCCAGTACTTC.

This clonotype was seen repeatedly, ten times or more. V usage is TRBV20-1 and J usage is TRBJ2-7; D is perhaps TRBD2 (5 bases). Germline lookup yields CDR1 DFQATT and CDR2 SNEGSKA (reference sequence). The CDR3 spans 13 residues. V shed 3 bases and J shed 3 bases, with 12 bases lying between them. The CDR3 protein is CSARESGDYEQYF. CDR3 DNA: TGCAGTGCTAGGGAAAGCGGAGACTACGAGCAGTACTTC.

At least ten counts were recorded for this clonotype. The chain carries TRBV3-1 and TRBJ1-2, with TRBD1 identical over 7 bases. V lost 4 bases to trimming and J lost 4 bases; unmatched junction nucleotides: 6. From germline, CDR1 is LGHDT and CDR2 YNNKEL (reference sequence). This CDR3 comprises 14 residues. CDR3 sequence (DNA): TGTGCCAGCAGCCCGGGACAGACTAGCTATGGCTACACCTTC. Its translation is CASSPGQTSYGYTF.

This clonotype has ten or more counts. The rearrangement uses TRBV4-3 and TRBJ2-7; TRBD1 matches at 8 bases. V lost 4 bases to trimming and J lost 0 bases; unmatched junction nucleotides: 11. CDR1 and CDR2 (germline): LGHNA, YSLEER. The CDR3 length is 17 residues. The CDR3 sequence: CASSPSAAGGDSYEQYF. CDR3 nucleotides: TGCGCCAGCAGCCCCTCTGCGGCAGGGGGCGACTCCTACGAGCAGTACTTC.

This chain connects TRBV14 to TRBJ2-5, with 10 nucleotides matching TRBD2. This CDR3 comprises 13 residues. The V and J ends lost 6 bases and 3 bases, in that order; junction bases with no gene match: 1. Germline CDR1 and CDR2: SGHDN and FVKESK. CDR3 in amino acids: CASSGLAEETQYF. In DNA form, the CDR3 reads TGTGCCAGCAGTGGACTAGCGGAAGAGACCCAGTACTTC.

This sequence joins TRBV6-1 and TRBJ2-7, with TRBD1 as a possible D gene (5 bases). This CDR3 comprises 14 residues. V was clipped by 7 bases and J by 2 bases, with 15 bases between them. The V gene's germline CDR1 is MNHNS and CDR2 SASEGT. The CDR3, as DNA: TGTGCCAGCACCAGCAAGGACATGGCCTACGAGCAGTACTTC. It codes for CASTSKDMAYEQYF.

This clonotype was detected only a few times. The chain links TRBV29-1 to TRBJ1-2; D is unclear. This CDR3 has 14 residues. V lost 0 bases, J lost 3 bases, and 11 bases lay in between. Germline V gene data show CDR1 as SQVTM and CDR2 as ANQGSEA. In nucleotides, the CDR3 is TGCAGCGTTGAAGATCTCGCAGAACACTATGGCTACACCTTC. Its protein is CSVEDLAEHYGYTF.

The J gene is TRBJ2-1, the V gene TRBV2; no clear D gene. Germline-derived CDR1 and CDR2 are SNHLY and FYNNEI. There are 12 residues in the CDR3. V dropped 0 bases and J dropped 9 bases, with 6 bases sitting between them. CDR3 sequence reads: CASSEALIEQFF. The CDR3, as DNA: TGTGCCAGCAGTGAAGCGCTGATTGAGCAGTTCTTC.

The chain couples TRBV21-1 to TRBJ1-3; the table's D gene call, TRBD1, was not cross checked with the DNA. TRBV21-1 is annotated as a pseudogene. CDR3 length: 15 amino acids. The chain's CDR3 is CASSKMGRGVLAIYF. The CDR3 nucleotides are TGTGCCAGCAGCAAAATGGGCAGGGGTGTATTGGCCATATATTTT.

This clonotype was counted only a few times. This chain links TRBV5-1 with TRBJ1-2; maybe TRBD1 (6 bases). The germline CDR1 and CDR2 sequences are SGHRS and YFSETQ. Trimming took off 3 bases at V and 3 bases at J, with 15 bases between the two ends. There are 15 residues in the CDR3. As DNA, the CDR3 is TGCGCCAGCAGCTCCGGGTACAGGGTAGACTATGGCTACACCTTC. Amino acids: CASSSGYRVDYGYTF. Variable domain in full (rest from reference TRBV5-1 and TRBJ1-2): KAGVTQTPRYLIKTRGQQVTLSCSPISGHRSVSWYQQTPGQGLQFLFEYFSETQRNKGNFPGRFSGRQFSNSRSEMNVSTLELGDSALYLCASSSGYRVDYGYTFGSGTRLTVV.

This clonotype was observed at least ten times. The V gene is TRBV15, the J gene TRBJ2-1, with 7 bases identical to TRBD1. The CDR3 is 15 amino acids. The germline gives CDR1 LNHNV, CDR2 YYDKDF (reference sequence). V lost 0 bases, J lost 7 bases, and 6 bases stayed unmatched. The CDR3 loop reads CATSRDPQGVNEQFF. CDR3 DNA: TGTGCCACCAGCAGAGATCCGCAGGGGGTAAATGAGCAGTTCTTC.

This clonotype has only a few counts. The CDR3 DNA is TGTGCCACCAGACCGGGGAGAGGACCGCCGGGGGACGAGACCCAGTACTTC. It encodes CATRPGRGPPGDETQYF. V gene TRBV24-1 combines with J gene TRBJ2-5, with D tentatively TRBD2 (6 bases). The germline V gene has CDR1 KGHDR and CDR2 SFDVKD. The CDR3 covers 17 residues. Trimming left V 7 bases short and J 5 bases short, with 25 bases between.

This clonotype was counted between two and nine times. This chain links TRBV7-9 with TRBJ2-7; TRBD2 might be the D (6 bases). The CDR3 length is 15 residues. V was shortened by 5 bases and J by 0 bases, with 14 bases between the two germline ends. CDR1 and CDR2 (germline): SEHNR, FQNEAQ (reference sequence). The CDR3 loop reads CASSPPGLVSYEQYF. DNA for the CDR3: TGTGCCAGCAGCCCTCCGGGACTCGTCTCCTACGAGCAGTACTTC.

The CDR3 DNA follows: TGTGCCAGCAGCCCGGCTTTAGGGAATGAAAAACTGTTTTTT. This gives the protein CASSPALGNEKLFF. This sequence joins TRBV5-5 and TRBJ1-4; D call uncertain. V was cut by 4 bases and J by 5 bases, with 12 bases left in between. The V gene's germline CDR1 is SGHKS and CDR2 YYEKEE (reference sequence). This CDR3 comprises 14 residues.